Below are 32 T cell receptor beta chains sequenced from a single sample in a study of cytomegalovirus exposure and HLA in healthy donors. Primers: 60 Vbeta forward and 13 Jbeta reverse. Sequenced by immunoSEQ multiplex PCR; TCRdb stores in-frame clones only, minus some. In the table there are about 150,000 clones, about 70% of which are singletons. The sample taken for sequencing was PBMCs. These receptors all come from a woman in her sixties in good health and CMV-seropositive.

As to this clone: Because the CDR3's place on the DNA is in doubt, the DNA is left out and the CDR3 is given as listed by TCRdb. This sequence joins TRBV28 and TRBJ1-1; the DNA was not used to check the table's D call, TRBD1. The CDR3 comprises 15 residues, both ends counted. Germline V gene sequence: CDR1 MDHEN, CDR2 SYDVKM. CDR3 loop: CASSFLAGTGTEAFF.

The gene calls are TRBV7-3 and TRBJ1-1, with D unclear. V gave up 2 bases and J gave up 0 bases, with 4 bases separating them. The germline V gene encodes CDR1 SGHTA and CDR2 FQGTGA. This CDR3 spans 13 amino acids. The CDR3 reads CASSLQMNTEAFF. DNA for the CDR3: TGTGCCAGCAGCTTACAGATGAACACTGAAGCTTTCTTT.

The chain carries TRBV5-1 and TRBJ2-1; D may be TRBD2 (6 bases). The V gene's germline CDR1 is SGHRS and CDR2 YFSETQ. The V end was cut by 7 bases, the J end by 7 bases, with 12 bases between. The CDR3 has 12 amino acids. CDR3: CASSRAGNEQFF. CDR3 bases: TGCGCCAGCTCCCGCGCGGGGAATGAGCAGTTCTTC. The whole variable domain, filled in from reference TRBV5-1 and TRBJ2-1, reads KAGVTQTPRYLIKTRGQQVTLSCSPISGHRSVSWYQQTPGQGLQFLFEYFSETQRNKGNFPGRFSGRQFSNSRSEMNVSTLELGDSALYLCASSRAGNEQFFGPGTRLTVL.

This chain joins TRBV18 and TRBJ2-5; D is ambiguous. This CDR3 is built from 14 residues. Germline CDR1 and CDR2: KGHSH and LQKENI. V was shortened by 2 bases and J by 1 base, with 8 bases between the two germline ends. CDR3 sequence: CASSPNEAQETQYF. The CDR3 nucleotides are TGTGCCAGCTCACCAAACGAGGCCCAAGAGACCCAGTACTTC.

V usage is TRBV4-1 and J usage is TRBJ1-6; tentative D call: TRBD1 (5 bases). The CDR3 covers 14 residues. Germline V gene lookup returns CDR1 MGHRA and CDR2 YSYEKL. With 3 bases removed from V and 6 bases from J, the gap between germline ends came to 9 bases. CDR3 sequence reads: CASSHGGSNSPLHF. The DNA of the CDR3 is TGCGCCAGCAGCCACGGGGGGAGTAATTCACCCCTCCACTTT.

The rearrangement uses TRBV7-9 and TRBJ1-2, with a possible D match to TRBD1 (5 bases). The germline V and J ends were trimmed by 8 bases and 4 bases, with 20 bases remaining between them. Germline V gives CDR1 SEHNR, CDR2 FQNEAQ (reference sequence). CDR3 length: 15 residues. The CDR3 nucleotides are TGTGCCAGCTTATCCTTACTTACGGGGGGCTATGGCTACACCTTC. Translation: CASLSLLTGGYGYTF.

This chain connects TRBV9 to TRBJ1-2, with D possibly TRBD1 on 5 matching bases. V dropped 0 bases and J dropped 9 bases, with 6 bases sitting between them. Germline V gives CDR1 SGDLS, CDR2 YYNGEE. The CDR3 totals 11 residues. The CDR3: CASSVDRSYTF. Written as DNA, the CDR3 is TGTGCCAGCAGCGTAGACAGGAGCTACACCTTC.

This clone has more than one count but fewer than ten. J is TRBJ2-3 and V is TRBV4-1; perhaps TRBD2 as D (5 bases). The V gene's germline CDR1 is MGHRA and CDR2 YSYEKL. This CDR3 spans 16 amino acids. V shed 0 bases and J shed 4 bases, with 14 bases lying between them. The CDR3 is CASSQDVGLEADTQYF. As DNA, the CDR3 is TGCGCCAGCAGCCAAGATGTGGGGTTGGAGGCAGATACGCAGTATTTT.

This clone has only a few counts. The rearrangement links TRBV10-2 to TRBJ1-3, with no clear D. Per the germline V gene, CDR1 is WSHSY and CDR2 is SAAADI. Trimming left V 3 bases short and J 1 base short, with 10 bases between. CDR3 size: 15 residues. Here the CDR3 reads CASSDESVSGNTIYF. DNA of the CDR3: TGCGCCAGCAGTGACGAATCGGTATCTGGAAACACCATATATTTT.

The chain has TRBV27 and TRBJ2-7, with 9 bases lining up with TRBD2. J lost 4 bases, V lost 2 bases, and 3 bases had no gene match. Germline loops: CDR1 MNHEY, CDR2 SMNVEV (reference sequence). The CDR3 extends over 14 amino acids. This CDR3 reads CASSLSSGSYEQYF. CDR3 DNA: TGTGCCAGCAGTTTAAGTAGCGGGAGTTACGAGCAGTACTTC.

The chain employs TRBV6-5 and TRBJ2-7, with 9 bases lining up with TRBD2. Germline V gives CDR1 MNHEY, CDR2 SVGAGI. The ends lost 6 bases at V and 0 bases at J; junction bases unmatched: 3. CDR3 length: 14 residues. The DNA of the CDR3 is TGTGCCAGCAGGCGACTAGCGGTCTCCTACGAGCAGTACTTC. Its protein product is CASRRLAVSYEQYF.

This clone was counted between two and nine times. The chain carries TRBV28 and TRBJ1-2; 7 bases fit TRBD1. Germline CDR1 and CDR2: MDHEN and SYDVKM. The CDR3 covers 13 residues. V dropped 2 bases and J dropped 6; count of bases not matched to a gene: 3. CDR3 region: CASSLDRVNGYTF. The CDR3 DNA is TGTGCCAGCAGTTTAGACAGGGTCAATGGCTACACCTTC.

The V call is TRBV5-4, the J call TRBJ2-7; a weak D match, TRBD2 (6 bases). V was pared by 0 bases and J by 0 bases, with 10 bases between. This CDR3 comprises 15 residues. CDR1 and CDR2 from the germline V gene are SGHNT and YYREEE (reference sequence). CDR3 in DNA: TGTGCCAGCAGCTTGGAAGGGACTGCCTCCTACGAGCAGTACTTC. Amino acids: CASSLEGTASYEQYF.

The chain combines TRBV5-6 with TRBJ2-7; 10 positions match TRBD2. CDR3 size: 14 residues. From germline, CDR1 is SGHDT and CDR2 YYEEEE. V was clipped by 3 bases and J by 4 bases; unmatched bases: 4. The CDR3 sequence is CASSWGLARYEQYF. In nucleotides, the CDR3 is TGTGCCAGCAGCTGGGGACTAGCGCGGTACGAGCAGTACTTC. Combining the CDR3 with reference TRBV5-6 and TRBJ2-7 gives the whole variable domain DAGVTQSPTHLIKTRGQQVTLRCSPKSGHDTVSWYQQALGQGPQFIFQYYEEEERQRGNFPDRFSGHQFPNYSSELNVNALLLGDSALYLCASSWGLARYEQYFGPGTRLTVT.

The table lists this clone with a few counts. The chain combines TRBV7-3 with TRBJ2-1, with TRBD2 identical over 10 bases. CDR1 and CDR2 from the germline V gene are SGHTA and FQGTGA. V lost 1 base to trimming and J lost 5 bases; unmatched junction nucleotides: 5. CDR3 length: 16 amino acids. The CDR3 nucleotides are TGTGCCAGCAGCTTAATCGGCACTAGCGGGAACAATGAGCAGTTCTTC. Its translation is CASSLIGTSGNNEQFF.

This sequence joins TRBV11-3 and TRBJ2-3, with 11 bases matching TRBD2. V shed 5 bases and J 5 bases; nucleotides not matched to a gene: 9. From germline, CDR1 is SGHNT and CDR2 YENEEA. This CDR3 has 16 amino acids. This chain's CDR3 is CASSERLAGTKDTQYF. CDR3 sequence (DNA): TGTGCCAGCAGCGAACGACTAGCGGGAACAAAAGATACGCAGTATTTT.

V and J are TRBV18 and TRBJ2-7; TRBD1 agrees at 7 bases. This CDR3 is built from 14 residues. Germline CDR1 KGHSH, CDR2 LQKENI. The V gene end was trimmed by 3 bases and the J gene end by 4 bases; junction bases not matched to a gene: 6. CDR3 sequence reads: CASSPGTDTYEQYF. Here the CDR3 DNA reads TGTGCCAGCTCACCCGGGACAGATACTTACGAGCAGTACTTC.

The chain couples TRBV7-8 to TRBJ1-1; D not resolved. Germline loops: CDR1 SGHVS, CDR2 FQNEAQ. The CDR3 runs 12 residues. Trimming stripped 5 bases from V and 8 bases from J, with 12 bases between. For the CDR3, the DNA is TGTGCCAGCAGCCCCGATTTGACAGAAGCTTTCTTT. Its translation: CASSPDLTEAFF. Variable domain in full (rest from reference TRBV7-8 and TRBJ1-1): GAGVSQSPRYKVAKRGQDVALRCDPISGHVSLFWYQQALGQGPEFLTYFQNEAQLDKSGLPSDRFFAERPEGSVSTLKIQRTQQEDSAVYLCASSPDLTEAFFGQGTRLTVV.

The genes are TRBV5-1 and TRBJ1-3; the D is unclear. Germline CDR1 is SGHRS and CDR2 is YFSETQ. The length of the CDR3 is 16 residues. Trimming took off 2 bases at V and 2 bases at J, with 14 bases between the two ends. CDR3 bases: TGCGCCAGCAGCTTACAAACCCAGAATCCTGGAAACACCATATATTTT. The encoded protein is CASSLQTQNPGNTIYF.

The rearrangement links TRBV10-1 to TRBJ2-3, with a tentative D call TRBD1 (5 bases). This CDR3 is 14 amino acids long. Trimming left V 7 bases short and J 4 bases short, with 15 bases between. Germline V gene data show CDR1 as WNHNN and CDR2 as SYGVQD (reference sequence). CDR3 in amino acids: CASNDGAISDTQYF. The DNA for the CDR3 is TGCGCCAGCAACGATGGGGCTATATCAGATACGCAGTATTTT.

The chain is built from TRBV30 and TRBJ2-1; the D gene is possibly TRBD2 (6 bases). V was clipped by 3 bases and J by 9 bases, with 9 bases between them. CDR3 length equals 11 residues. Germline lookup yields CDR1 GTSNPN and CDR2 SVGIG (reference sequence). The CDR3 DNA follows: TGTGCCTGGAGGCTCGGGGGTGAGCAGTTCTTC. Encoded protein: CAWRLGGEQFF.

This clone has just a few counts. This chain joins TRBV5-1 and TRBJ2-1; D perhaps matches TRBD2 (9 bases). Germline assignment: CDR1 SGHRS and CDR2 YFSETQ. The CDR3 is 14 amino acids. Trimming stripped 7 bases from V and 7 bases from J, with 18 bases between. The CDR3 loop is CASSTGGLANEQFF. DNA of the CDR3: TGCGCCAGCTCAACAGGGGGACTAGCAAATGAGCAGTTCTTC.

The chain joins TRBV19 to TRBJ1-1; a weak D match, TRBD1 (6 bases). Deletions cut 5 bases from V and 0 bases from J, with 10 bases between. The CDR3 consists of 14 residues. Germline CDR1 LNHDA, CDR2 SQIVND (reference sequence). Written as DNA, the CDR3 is TGTGCCAGTAGTTCAGGGGTACTGAACACTGAAGCTTTCTTT. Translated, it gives CASSSGVLNTEAFF.

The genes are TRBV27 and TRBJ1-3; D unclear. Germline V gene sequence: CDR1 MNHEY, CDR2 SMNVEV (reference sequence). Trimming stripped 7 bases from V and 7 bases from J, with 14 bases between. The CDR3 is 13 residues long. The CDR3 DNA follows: TGTGCCAGCACCTGGGGAGGGAGGAACACCATATATTTT. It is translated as CASTWGGRNTIYF.

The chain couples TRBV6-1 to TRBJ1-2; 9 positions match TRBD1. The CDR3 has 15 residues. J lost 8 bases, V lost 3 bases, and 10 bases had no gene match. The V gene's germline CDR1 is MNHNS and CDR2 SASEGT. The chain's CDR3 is CASSESSGTGKGYTF. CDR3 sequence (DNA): TGTGCCAGCAGTGAGTCTTCCGGGACAGGGAAGGGCTACACCTTC.

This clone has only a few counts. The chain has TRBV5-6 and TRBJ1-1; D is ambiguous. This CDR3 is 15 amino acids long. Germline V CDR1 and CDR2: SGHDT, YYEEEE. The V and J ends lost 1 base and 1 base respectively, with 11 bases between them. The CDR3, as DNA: TGTGCCAGCAGCTTGCCGGGTCTCAAGAACACTGAAGCTTTCTTT. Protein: CASSLPGLKNTEAFF.

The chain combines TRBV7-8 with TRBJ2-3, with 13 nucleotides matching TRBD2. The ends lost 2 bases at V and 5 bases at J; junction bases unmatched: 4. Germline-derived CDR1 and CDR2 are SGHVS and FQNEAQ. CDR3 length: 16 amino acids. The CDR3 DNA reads TGTGCCAGCAGCTTACGACTAGCGGGAGGAGGAGATACGCAGTATTTT. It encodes CASSLRLAGGGDTQYF.

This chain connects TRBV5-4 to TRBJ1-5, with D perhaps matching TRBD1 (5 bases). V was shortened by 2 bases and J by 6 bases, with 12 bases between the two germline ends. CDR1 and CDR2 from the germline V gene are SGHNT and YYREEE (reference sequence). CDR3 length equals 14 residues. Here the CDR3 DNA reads TGTGCCAGCAGCTTACAAGGGGCCGGTCAGCCCCAGCATTTT. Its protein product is CASSLQGAGQPQHF.

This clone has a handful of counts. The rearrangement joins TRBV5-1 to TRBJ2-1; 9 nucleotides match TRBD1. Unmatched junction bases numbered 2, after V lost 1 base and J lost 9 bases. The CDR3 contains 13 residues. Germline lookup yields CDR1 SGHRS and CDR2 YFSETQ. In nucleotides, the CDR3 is TGCGCCAGCAGCTTGACAGGGGGCAGTGAGCAGTTCTTC. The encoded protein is CASSLTGGSEQFF.

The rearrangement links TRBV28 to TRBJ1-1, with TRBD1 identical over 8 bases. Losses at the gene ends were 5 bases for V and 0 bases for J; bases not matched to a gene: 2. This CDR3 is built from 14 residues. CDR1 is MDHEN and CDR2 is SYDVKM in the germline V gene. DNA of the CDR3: TGTGCCAGCAGTCTGACAGGGGTGAACACTGAAGCTTTCTTT. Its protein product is CASSLTGVNTEAFF.

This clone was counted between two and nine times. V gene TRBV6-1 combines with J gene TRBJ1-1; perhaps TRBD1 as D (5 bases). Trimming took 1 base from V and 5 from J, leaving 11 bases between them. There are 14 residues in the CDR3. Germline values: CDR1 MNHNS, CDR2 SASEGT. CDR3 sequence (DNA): TGTGCCAGCAGTGAAGGGGGGGTTAGGACTGAAGCTTTCTTT. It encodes CASSEGGVRTEAFF.

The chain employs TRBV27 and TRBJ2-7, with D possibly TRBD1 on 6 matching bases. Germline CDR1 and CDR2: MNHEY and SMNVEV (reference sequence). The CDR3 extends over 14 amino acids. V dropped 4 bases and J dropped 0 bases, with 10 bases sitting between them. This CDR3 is CASSWDTSSYEQYF. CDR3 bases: TGTGCCAGCAGTTGGGACACCAGCTCCTACGAGCAGTACTTC.